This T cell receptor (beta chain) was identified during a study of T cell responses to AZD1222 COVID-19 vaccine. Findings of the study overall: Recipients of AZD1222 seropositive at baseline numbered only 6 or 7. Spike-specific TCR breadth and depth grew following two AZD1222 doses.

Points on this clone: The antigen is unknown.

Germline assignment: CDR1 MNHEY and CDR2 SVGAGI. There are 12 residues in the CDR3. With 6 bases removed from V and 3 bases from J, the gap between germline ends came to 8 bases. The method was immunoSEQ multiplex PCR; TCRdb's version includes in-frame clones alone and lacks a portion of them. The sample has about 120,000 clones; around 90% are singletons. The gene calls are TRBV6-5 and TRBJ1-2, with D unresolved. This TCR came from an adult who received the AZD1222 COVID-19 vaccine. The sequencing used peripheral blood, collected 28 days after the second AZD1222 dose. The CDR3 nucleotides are TGTGCCAGCAGAGGGAGTTACTATGGCTACACCTTC. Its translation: CASRGSYYGYTF.